What follows are 17 T cell receptor beta chains derived from one specimen sequenced in a study of Ad26.COV2.S vaccination and SARS-CoV-2 variants. This table comes from immunoSEQ multiplex PCR, and its TCRdb copy is limited to in-frame clones, with some not included. Of roughly 500,000 clones listed, around 90% were seen once; the top ten hold 9.5% to 15%. Noted treatment: some 20 received Ad26.COV2.S at low or high dose, single or two shots; 5 received placebo; per-sample allocation not given. The study sampled participants on day 63 after the first vaccine or placebo injection. Source: peripheral blood, taken in a trial of Ad26.COV2.S vaccine versus placebo. Source of these receptors: a person aged 18 to 59 who received the Ad26.COV2.S COVID-19 vaccine or a placebo.

This clone was found once. The chain combines TRBV7-2 with TRBJ1-2; TRBD1 aligns across 10 bases. This CDR3 spans 15 amino acids. Germline V gene data show CDR1 as SGHTA and CDR2 as FQGNSA. V lost 5 bases, J lost 10 bases, and 13 bases stayed unmatched. CDR3 residues: CASSLDPGTGVAYTF. CDR3 nucleotide sequence: TGTGCCAGCAGCCTAGATCCCGGGACAGGGGTTGCCTACACCTTC.

The chain uses TRBV6-4 and TRBJ2-1; weak D call: TRBD1 (5 bases). The V end was cut by 10 bases, the J end by 2 bases, with 15 bases between. This CDR3 spans 14 amino acids. Germline V gene data show CDR1 as MRHNA and CDR2 as SNTAGT. CDR3 residues: CATSEDTAYNEQFF. CDR3 DNA: TGTGCCACCTCCGAGGACACGGCCTACAATGAGCAGTTCTTC.

The chain carries TRBV5-1 and TRBJ2-7; D ambiguous. CDR3 length: 13 residues. V was cut by 0 bases and J by 5 bases, with 9 bases left in between. Germline-derived CDR1 and CDR2 are SGHRS and YFSETQ. The CDR3 reads CASSLAAAHEQYF. CDR3 coding DNA: TGCGCCAGCAGCTTGGCGGCAGCTCACGAGCAGTACTTC.

The sample holds one count of this clone. The rearrangement uses TRBV6-5 and TRBJ1-2; the D gene is possibly TRBD1 (5 bases). CDR3 length equals 15 residues. Germline-derived CDR1 and CDR2 are MNHEY and SVGAGI. The V gene lost 4 bases and the J gene lost 8 bases, with 20 bases spanning the gap. CDR3 residues: CASSSLQASIGGYTF. In DNA, the CDR3 is TGTGCCAGCAGTTCTCTACAGGCGTCGATTGGAGGCTACACCTTC.

The chain has TRBV12-3 or TRBV12-4 and TRBJ2-3; D ambiguous. V was trimmed by 4 bases and J by 5 bases, leaving 7 bases between them. The CDR3 extends over 12 amino acids. For the CDR3, the DNA is TGTGCCAGCAGTTCCCCCGGAGATACGCAGTATTTT. Protein product: CASSSPGDTQYF.

The V call is TRBV6-5, the J call TRBJ2-7; D not resolved. Germline CDR1 reads MNHEY; CDR2 reads SVGAGI. CDR3 length: 12 amino acids. V dropped 6 bases and J dropped 2 bases, with 8 bases sitting between them. The DNA of the CDR3 is TGTGCCAGCAGCCTCGACGCCTACGAGCAGTACTTC. It translates to CASSLDAYEQYF.

V is TRBV19 and J is TRBJ1-2; a weak D match, TRBD1 (5 bases). Trimming pared 7 bases from V and 0 bases from J, leaving 21 bases between. This CDR3 has 17 amino acids. The germline gives CDR1 LNHDA, CDR2 SQIVND (reference sequence). The CDR3 here is CASTLGAISRANYGYTF. The CDR3 DNA is TGTGCCAGTACCCTTGGGGCGATTTCTCGAGCTAACTATGGCTACACCTTC.

The J gene is TRBJ1-2, the V gene TRBV11-1; D call uncertain. The length of the CDR3 is 15 residues. Deletions cut 0 bases from V and 0 bases from J, with 8 bases between. In germline, CDR1 is SGHAT, CDR2 FQDESV (reference sequence). Here the CDR3 reads CASSLAPGTNYGYTF. Written as DNA, the CDR3 is TGTGCCAGCAGCTTAGCCCCCGGAACTAACTATGGCTACACCTTC.

The rearrangement joins TRBV27 to TRBJ1-2, with TRBD1 as a possible D gene (6 bases). The CDR3 covers 16 residues. Between the trimmed V and J ends, which lost 6 bases and 4 bases, there was a span of 21 bases. Germline assignment: CDR1 MNHEY and CDR2 SMNVEV (reference sequence). CDR3: CASRRAGTPSGYGYTF. The CDR3 bases are TGTGCCAGCAGAAGAGCCGGGACACCGTCTGGCTATGGCTACACCTTC.

This clone has only a few counts. The CDR3 loop reads CASSSTIRRTEAFF. The CDR3 nucleotides read TGTGCCAGCAGTTCGACTATCCGGAGGACTGAAGCTTTCTTT. The chain links TRBV6-5 to TRBJ1-1; unclear D gene. Trimming shortened V by 4 bases and J by 5 bases, and 14 bases separated the two germline ends. Germline CDR1 is MNHEY and CDR2 is SVGAGI. The CDR3 runs 14 residues.

V gene TRBV27 combines with J gene TRBJ2-3; D gene ambiguous. This CDR3 region has 14 residues. V lost 6 bases to trimming and J lost 2 bases, with 12 bases between them. Germline CDR1 and CDR2: MNHEY and SMNVEV (reference sequence). The chain's CDR3 is CASRRLTDTDTQYF. DNA for the CDR3: TGTGCCAGCAGGAGACTCACGGACACAGATACGCAGTATTTT.

The table lists this clone with a few counts. The chain employs TRBV6-5 and TRBJ2-5; tentative D call: TRBD2 (6 bases). Germline V CDR1 and CDR2: MNHEY, SVGAGI. The CDR3 contains 14 residues. V lost 10 bases to trimming and J lost 1 base, with 16 bases between them. The CDR3 spells CAIKITSSQETQYF. In DNA form, the CDR3 reads TGTGCCATCAAAATCACTAGCTCCCAAGAGACCCAGTACTTC.

The rearrangement links TRBV7-2 to TRBJ2-2; the match to TRBD1 covers 8 bases. CDR3 length: 15 amino acids. Germline CDR1 reads SGHTA; CDR2 reads FQGNSA. The junction had 7 bases not matched to a gene; V was cut back by 5 bases and J by 5 bases. CDR3 sequence: CASSLDRGSTGELFF. The CDR3 nucleotides read TGTGCCAGCAGCCTTGACAGGGGCTCGACCGGGGAGCTGTTTTTT.

V usage is TRBV5-6 and J usage is TRBJ2-3; 12 bases are shared with TRBD2. V dropped 2 bases and J dropped 8; count of bases not matched to a gene: 12. This CDR3 spans 17 amino acids. Per germline, CDR1 SGHDT and CDR2 YYEEEE. The CDR3 spells CASSFNQGLAGRGTQYF. The CDR3 nucleotides read TGTGCCAGCAGCTTTAACCAGGGACTAGCGGGCCGGGGTACGCAGTATTTT. The full variable domain, with the rest looked up from reference TRBV5-6 and TRBJ2-3, is DAGVTQSPTHLIKTRGQQVTLRCSPKSGHDTVSWYQQALGQGPQFIFQYYEEEERQRGNFPDRFSGHQFPNYSSELNVNALLLGDSALYLCASSFNQGLAGRGTQYFGPGTRLTVL.

V usage is TRBV28 and J usage is TRBJ1-1, with 7 bases lining up with TRBD1. Germline V CDR1 and CDR2: MDHEN, SYDVKM. J gave up 6 bases and V 6 bases, and 10 bases lay outside the gene matches. The CDR3 consists of 14 residues. CDR3 nucleotides: TGTGCCAGCAGCCCCCAATACAGGGGTGCTGAAGCTTTCTTT. It encodes CASSPQYRGAEAFF.

The rearrangement uses TRBV6-6 and TRBJ1-5; perhaps TRBD1 as D (6 bases). Germline V gene sequence: CDR1 MNHNY, CDR2 SVGAGI (reference sequence). With 5 bases removed from V and 2 bases from J, the gap between germline ends came to 25 bases. This CDR3 region has 19 residues. The CDR3 here is CASSPGGGRYRMGNQPQHF. The CDR3 coding sequence is TGTGCCAGCAGTCCCGGGGGGGGCAGGTATAGGATGGGCAATCAGCCCCAGCATTTT.

The chain uses TRBV24-1 and TRBJ1-6; a possible D gene is TRBD1 (5 bases). Germline-derived CDR1 and CDR2 are KGHDR and SFDVKD. This CDR3 comprises 15 residues. V was cut by 9 bases and J by 7 bases, with 18 bases left in between. DNA of the CDR3: TGTGCCACCCCCGACCTGGAGGGGAGGAATTCACCCCTCCACTTT. As protein: CATPDLEGRNSPLHF.